This T cell receptor (beta chain) was sequenced in a study of PD-1 blockade in classical Hodgkin lymphoma. The germline gives CDR1 SGDLS, CDR2 YYNGEE. Unmatched junction bases numbered 5, after V lost 2 bases and J lost 8 bases. The CDR3 loop spans 14 amino acids. This clone was picked up one time. Its target is unknown. Every one of the patients relapsed after autologous stem cell transplantation (brentuximab vedotin exposure was variable). TCRdb's table, derived via immunoSEQ multiplex PCR, lists solely in-frame clones and lacks some. The table records 13,000 or so clones, around 85% of them present only once. Overall study findings and caveats: Reasons behind the repertoire differences stay unclear, perhaps disease activity or earlier therapy. Newly diagnosed patients reportedly had lower baseline TCR diversity than healthy donors.

The source material was peripheral blood mononuclear cells (PBMCs), sampled at baseline. The rearrangement links TRBV9 to TRBJ2-1; TRBD2 aligns across 9 bases. The clonotype comes from a human donor with classical Hodgkin lymphoma. This CDR3 reads CASSVRLAEDEQFF. Here the CDR3 DNA reads TGTGCCAGCAGCGTTAGACTAGCGGAGGATGAGCAGTTCTTC.